This TCR beta chain was documented in a study of blood T cell repertoires in COVID-19. Overall study: The samples span acute and convalescent COVID-19 from the United States, Italy and Spain. T cells, B-cell-depleted T cells, or PBMCs provided the cDNA or gDNA that served as material.

This CDR3 comprises 14 residues. CDR1 and CDR2 from the germline V gene are MNHEY and SVGAGI. V lost 6 bases and J lost 5; bases outside the gene matches: 7. In the original analysis: The assay estimated nucleated cells by amplifying reference gene primers. Assay used: immunoSEQ multiplex PCR; TCRdb lists only in-frame clones, some missing. V, J and clone size are taken as reported in that table, and D and trimming were inferred from the DNA itself. The sample lists under 250,000 clones, about 89% occurring once. This sequence originates from a woman between 55 and 75 years old who had recovered from COVID-19. This rearrangement joins TRBV6-5 to TRBJ2-7, with 10 positions matching TRBD1. Sequenced: peripheral blood. The CDR3 DNA reads as TGTGCCAGCAGGGGGGACAGGGGTATCGACGAGCAGTACTTC. This sequence encodes CASRGDRGIDEQYF.